What follows is one T cell receptor (beta chain) and its context. Its antigen remains unknown. Treatment defined: oral pan-JAK inhibitor, 5-10 mg twice daily. RNA, once extracted, was reverse transcribed into cDNA for use as the sequencing template. The data were produced by immunoSEQ multiplex PCR, yet TCRdb's version contains in-frame clones alone and is incomplete. Among about 300,000 clones listed, roughly 64% were seen once. The data stem from a study of CD8+ T cells in alopecia areata. General observations from the study: Scalp clonality, along with expanded CD8+ clones among the top 100, was significantly decreased by tofacitinib.

Trimming removed 0 bases at V and 6 bases at J, with 8 bases between. The CDR3 contains 13 residues. The germline V gene has CDR1 SNHLY and CDR2 FYNNEI. V and J are TRBV2 and TRBJ1-2; D is undetermined. The sequence came from a human donor with alopecia areata. The sequencing used CD4+ T cells sorted from blood, collected at week 24, from a patient treated with tofacitinib. The CDR3 DNA reads TGTGCCAGCAGTGAAGCGGGCGTAGATGGCTACACCTTC. It is translated as CASSEAGVDGYTF.